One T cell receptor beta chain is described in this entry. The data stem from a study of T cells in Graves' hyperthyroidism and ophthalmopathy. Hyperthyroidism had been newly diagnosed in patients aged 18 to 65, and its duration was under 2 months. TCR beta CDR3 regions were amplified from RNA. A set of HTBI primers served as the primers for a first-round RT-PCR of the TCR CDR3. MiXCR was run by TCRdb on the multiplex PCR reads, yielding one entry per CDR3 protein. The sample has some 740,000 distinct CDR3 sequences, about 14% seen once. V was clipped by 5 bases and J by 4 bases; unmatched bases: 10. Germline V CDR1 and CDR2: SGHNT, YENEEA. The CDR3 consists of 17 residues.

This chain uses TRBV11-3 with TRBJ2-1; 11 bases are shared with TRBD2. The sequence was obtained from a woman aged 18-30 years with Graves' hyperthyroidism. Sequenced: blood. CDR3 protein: CASSRPRLAGLYNEQFF. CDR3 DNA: TGTGCCAGCAGCCGACCCCGACTAGCGGGACTTTACAATGAGCAGTTCTTC.